This T cell receptor beta chain was captured by sequencing in a study of breast tumors, draining lymph nodes, adjacent tissues. Study-wide findings and caveats: Most tumor T cells seemingly derive from lymph node, then expand in tumor. Tumor TCR diversity was below lymph nodes but above nontumor tissue.

The lymph nodes were axillary draining lymph nodes from breast cancer patients. CDR1 is GTSNPN, CDR2 SVGIG, per germline (reference sequence). The CDR3 has 13 amino acids. The V end was cut by 1 base, the J end by 4 bases, with 10 bases between. A single record per CDR3 protein comes from TCRdb applying MiXCR to the multiplex PCR reads. The sample has 90,000 to 120,000 distinct CDR3 sequences, 20% to 25% seen once. In regard to this clonotype: Its antigen is unknown. A much larger clone differs by one base, so this may be a read error. Because the CDR3 is missing its conserved closing phenylalanine or tryptophan, this is likely a read error.

The source material was axillary lymph node tissue. This TCR was recovered from a female donor with breast cancer. Some clones in this sample may be carry-over from other donors' samples. The V gene is TRBV30, the J gene TRBJ1-2; the D gene is possibly TRBD1 (6 bases). CDR3 in DNA: TGTGCCTGGAGTGGTGGACAGCCCTATGGCTACACCTCC. Protein sequence: CAWSGGQPYGYTS.